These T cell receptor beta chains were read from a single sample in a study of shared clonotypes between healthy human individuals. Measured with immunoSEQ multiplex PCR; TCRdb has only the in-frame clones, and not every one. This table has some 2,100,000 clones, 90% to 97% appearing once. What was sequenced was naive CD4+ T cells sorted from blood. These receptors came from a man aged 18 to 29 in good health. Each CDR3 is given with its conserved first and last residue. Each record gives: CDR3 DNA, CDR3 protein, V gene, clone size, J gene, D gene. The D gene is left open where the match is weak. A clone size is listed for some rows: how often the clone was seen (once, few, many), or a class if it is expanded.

TGTGCCAGCACCCAAGGGGACAAGGGAAACACCATATATTTT,CASTQGDKGNTIYF,TRBV7-9,NA,TRBJ1-3,NA
TGCGCCAGCAGGCTAGCGGGGGCCGCAGATACGCAGTATTTT,CASRLAGAADTQYF,TRBV10-2,NA,TRBJ2-3,TRBD2
TGTGCCAGCAGTGTTTGGGGGGGATCCCCCCCGCCTAGCAATCAGCCCCAGCATTTT,CASSVWGGSPPPSNQPQHF,TRBV28,NA,TRBJ1-5,NA
TGTGCCAGCAGTGTCTTGTGGACAGGGGACCAGCCCCAGCATTTT,CASSVLWTGDQPQHF,TRBV6-1,NA,TRBJ1-5,TRBD1
TGTGCCAGCAGACGGGACACGAATGGCTACACCTTC,CASRRDTNGYTF,TRBV6-1,NA,TRBJ1-2,NA
TGTGCCAGCAGTCCCGGTCAGGGTTCAATCAATCAGCCCCAGCATTTT,CASSPGQGSINQPQHF,TRBV6-6,NA,TRBJ1-5,NA
TGTGCCAGCAGCGTAGAGGCAGGCTCTGGAAACACCATATATTTT,CASSVEAGSGNTIYF,TRBV9,NA,TRBJ1-3,NA
TGTGCCAGCAGTTTCCCCGGGACAGGGTATGGCTACACCTTC,CASSFPGTGYGYTF,TRBV28,once,TRBJ1-2,TRBD1
TGCAGCGTCGGTACAGATACGCAGTATTTT,CSVGTDTQYF,TRBV29-1,NA,TRBJ2-3,NA
TGTGCCAGCAGCTTAGTGGGGACAGGAGCCTACGAGCAGTACTTC,CASSLVGTGAYEQYF,TRBV7-9,NA,TRBJ2-7,TRBD1
TGTGCCAGCAGCCCTGGGACCGGAGAGGTCGGGGAGCTGTTTTTT,CASSPGTGEVGELFF,TRBV7-9,few,TRBJ2-2,NA
TGTGCCAGCTCACGAACAGGGAATGAGCAGTTCTTC,CASSRTGNEQFF,TRBV18,NA,TRBJ2-1,NA
TGTGCCAGCAGTTTATCTGGGGAGCTGTTTTTT,CASSLSGELFF,TRBV28,NA,TRBJ2-2,NA
TGTGCCAGCTCACCCTCGACGGAGTTCTACGAGCAGTACTTC,CASSPSTEFYEQYF,TRBV18,NA,TRBJ2-7,NA
TGTGCCAGCTATGATGGGGGTAGGTCTGAAGCTTTCTTT,CASYDGGRSEAFF,TRBV25-1,NA,TRBJ1-1,NA
TGTGCCTGGAGTGTTCAGCGAAACACTGAAGCTTTCTTT,CAWSVQRNTEAFF,TRBV30,NA,TRBJ1-1,NA
TGTGCCAGCAGCTCGGGCCCAACGGGGGGCAATCAGCCCCAGCATTTT,CASSSGPTGGNQPQHF,TRBV7-6,NA,TRBJ1-5,NA
TGTGCCGTTGGGACAGTCACTGAAGCTTTCTTT,CAVGTVTEAFF,TRBV10-3,NA,TRBJ1-1,TRBD1
TGTGCCAGCAGCTCGCTAGGGCACCAAGAGACCCAGTACTTC,CASSSLGHQETQYF,TRBV7-2,NA,TRBJ2-5,NA